Below are 8 T cell receptor beta chains sequenced from a single sample in a study of T cells after yellow fever vaccination. TCRdb processed the 5' RACE reads anew with MiXCR; each CDR3 protein has one entry. The data show some 350,000 distinct CDR3 sequences, 9.5% to 13% seen once. The sequenced sample was PBMCs, obtained on the day of the first yellow fever vaccination. The receptors were sampled from a man aged 18-30 years who received the YFV17D yellow fever vaccine.

This clonotype was found a few times. This chain joins TRBV27 and TRBJ2-1, with 10 bases that match TRBD2. CDR1 and CDR2 from the germline V gene are MNHEY and SMNVEV (reference sequence). The V and J ends lost 6 bases and 4 bases, in that order; junction bases with no gene match: 6. The CDR3 runs 15 residues. CDR3 coding DNA: TGTGCCAGCAGGGGTGGACTAGCGGTTTACAATGAGCAGTTCTTC. Translated, it gives CASRGGLAVYNEQFF.

This clonotype was recorded at least ten times. The rearrangement links TRBV5-1 to TRBJ2-7; 7 nucleotides match TRBD2. The CDR3 is made up of 14 amino acids. Per the germline V gene, CDR1 is SGHRS and CDR2 is YFSETQ. V shed 1 base and J 5 bases; nucleotides not matched to a gene: 6. Here the CDR3 DNA reads TGCGCCAGCAGCTTGCAAAGCGGGGAGGACGAGCAGTACTTC. Residues: CASSLQSGEDEQYF.

The chain has TRBV11-1 and TRBJ1-6, with D unresolved. The CDR3 is 13 amino acids. With 0 bases removed from V and 12 bases from J, the gap between germline ends came to 9 bases. The germline CDR1 and CDR2 sequences are SGHAT and FQDESV (reference sequence). The CDR3 DNA is TGTGCCAGCAGCTTAGCGGAGGAGAAACCCCTCCACTTT. It codes for CASSLAEEKPLHF.

This clonotype has only a few counts. The J gene is TRBJ2-5, the V gene TRBV11-1, with 11 bases that match TRBD2. Germline CDR1 reads SGHAT; CDR2 reads FQDESV (reference sequence). The CDR3 contains 15 residues. The J segment lost 5 bases and the V segment lost 3 bases, leaving 5 bases of the junction unmatched. CDR3 sequence: CASSFGTSGLETQYF. Written as DNA, the CDR3 is TGTGCCAGCAGCTTTGGGACTAGCGGACTGGAGACCCAGTACTTC.

CDR3 in DNA: TGCGCCAGCAGCTTGGAGACATTCCCCAAAAACATTCAGTACTTC. Residues: CASSLETFPKNIQYF. The chain couples TRBV5-1 to TRBJ2-4; D call uncertain. The CDR3 is 15 residues long. Germline lookup yields CDR1 SGHRS and CDR2 YFSETQ. V lost 0 bases and J lost 2, with 9 bases in between. The full variable domain, in which reference TRBV5-1 and TRBJ2-4 provide the parts outside the CDR3, is KAGVTQTPRYLIKTRGQQVTLSCSPISGHRSVSWYQQTPGQGLQFLFEYFSETQRNKGNFPGRFSGRQFSNSRSEMNVSTLELGDSALYLCASSLETFPKNIQYFGAGTRLSVL.

The chain uses TRBV30 and TRBJ2-3; D is ambiguous. Germline-derived CDR1 and CDR2 are GTSNPN and SVGIG (reference sequence). V was shortened by 3 bases and J by 4 bases, with 11 bases between the two germline ends. This CDR3 is built from 13 residues. The CDR3 region has the DNA TGTGCCTGGAGCCCCCCATGGGCAGATACGCAGTATTTT. It yields the protein CAWSPPWADTQYF.

The chain joins TRBV5-1 to TRBJ1-5; D is perhaps TRBD1 (5 bases). The CDR3 consists of 16 residues. The germline V gene has CDR1 SGHRS and CDR2 YFSETQ. V was pared by 4 bases and J by 7 bases, with 21 bases between. This CDR3 reads CASSAEYPRVDQPQHF. The CDR3 region has the DNA TGCGCCAGCAGCGCGGAATATCCCAGGGTAGACCAGCCCCAGCATTTT.

This clonotype was counted a few times. The CDR3 sequence: CASSFSGFSQPQHF. The CDR3 bases are TGTGCCAGCAGTTTCTCGGGATTTAGTCAGCCCCAGCATTTT. The chain links TRBV12-3 or TRBV12-4 to TRBJ1-5; D is uncertain. V gave up 3 bases and J gave up 6 bases, with 12 bases separating them. CDR3 length equals 14 residues.